This T cell receptor beta chain was sequenced in a study of T cells in Graves' hyperthyroidism and ophthalmopathy. This clonotype was counted a few times. Clinical symptoms, serum thyroxine, TRAb, thyroid ultrasound and orbital computed tomography established diagnosis. PBMCs were derived from about 10 ml fresh peripheral blood. TCR beta CDR3 regions were amplified from RNA. RT-PCR in the first round (using the HTBI primer set) targeted the TCR CDR3. TCRdb processed the multiplex PCR reads anew with MiXCR; each CDR3 protein has one entry. The table has around 200,000 distinct CDR3 sequences, about 17% seen once; the top ten hold around 29%. The sequenced sample was blood. The sequence was collected from a woman aged 45-60 years with Graves' hyperthyroidism.

CDR3 sequence: CASSQAGGNSYEQYF. CDR3 bases: TGCGCCAGCAGCCAAGCGGGCGGCAACTCCTACGAGCAGTACTTC. V is TRBV4-3 and J is TRBJ2-7; D gene uncertain. The CDR3 sequence is 15 residues long. Germline V gives CDR1 LGHNA, CDR2 YSLEER. V gave up 1 base and J gave up 0 bases, with 10 bases separating them.